The 26 T cell receptor beta chains below were found in one sample sequenced in a study of T cells expressing NK-cell markers. TCRdb processed the 5' RACE reads again and assigns one entry to each CDR3 protein, with no DNA. This repertoire includes a few hundred thousand distinct CDR3 sequences. Sequencing input: blood T cells: a sorted CD56 or NKG2C T cell subset, CD4+ or CD8+ T cells, or bulk PBMC T cells (not recorded which). These receptors all stem from a man between 18 and 69 years old in good health.

The chain employs TRBV2 and TRBJ1-4; TCRdb's D call of TRBD1 is untestable without DNA. CDR3 length: 16 amino acids. Germline-derived CDR1 and CDR2 are SNHLY and FYNNEI. CDR3 region: CASSRGAGQINEKLFF.

The chain employs TRBV5-1 and TRBJ2-1; TCRdb indicates TRBD1, and absent DNA this call remains unverified. CDR3 length equals 13 residues. Germline V gene data show CDR1 as SGHRS and CDR2 as YFSETQ. The CDR3 region is CASYGQGEYEQFF. The complete variable domain, with remaining parts taken from reference TRBV5-1 and TRBJ2-1, reads KAGVTQTPRYLIKTRGQQVTLSCSPISGHRSVSWYQQTPGQGLQFLFEYFSETQRNKGNFPGRFSGRQFSNSRSEMNVSTLELGDSALYLCASYGQGEYEQFFGPGTRLTVL.

V is TRBV7-9 and J is TRBJ2-1; TCRdb picks TRBD2, but there is no DNA to check that call. CDR1 is SEHNR and CDR2 is FQNEAQ in the germline V gene (reference sequence). The CDR3 sequence is 16 residues long. The CDR3 protein is CASSSPSGTSNVRQFF.

V is TRBV3-1 and J is TRBJ1-2; the D call of TRBD1 rests on TCRdb alone, since no DNA is present to check it. The CDR3 covers 15 residues. In germline, CDR1 is LGHDT, CDR2 YNNKEL (reference sequence). The CDR3 loop is CASSQSAGTAGGYTF.

The genes are TRBV20-1 and TRBJ1-6. Germline-derived CDR1 and CDR2 are DFQATT and SNEGSKA (reference sequence). CDR3 size: 14 residues. The CDR3 protein is CSAAYSLQGSPLHF.

The V and J genes are TRBV2 and TRBJ2-5; TCRdb designates TRBD1, a call that cannot be tested without DNA. This CDR3 has 15 residues. In germline, CDR1 is SNHLY, CDR2 FYNNEI. The CDR3 region is CASSLGGGAGETQYF. The full variable domain, completed using reference TRBV2 and TRBJ2-5, is EPEVTQTPSHQVTQMGQEVILRCVPISNHLYFYWYRQILGQKVEFLVSFYNNEISEKSEIFDDQFSVERPDGSNFTLKIRSTKLEDSAMYFCASSLGGGAGETQYFGPGTRLLVL.

The rearrangement uses TRBV20-1 and TRBJ2-3; TCRdb picks TRBD1, but there is no DNA to check that call. Germline V gives CDR1 DFQATT, CDR2 SNEGSKA (reference sequence). There are 16 residues in the CDR3. This CDR3 is CSANTGFGGSTDTQYF.

The chain combines TRBV7-8 with TRBJ1-1; TCRdb selects TRBD1, and the lack of DNA leaves this call unchecked. This CDR3 is 18 amino acids long. In germline, CDR1 is SGHVS, CDR2 FQNEAQ. The CDR3 loop reads CASSFKQDRGRRGTEAFF.

This sequence joins TRBV7-9 and TRBJ1-1. This CDR3 region has 14 residues. CDR1 and CDR2 (germline): SEHNR, FQNEAQ (reference sequence). CDR3 sequence: CASSLFTGEYRAFF.

This rearrangement joins TRBV29-1 to TRBJ1-4; no DNA is available, so the TRBD1 call from TCRdb remains unchecked. Germline V gene data show CDR1 as SQVTM and CDR2 as ANQGSEA. This CDR3 spans 16 amino acids. Here the CDR3 reads CSVKKTGTTNEKLFFF.

The chain joins TRBV15 to TRBJ2-3. The CDR3 is 16 amino acids. CDR1 and CDR2 from the germline V gene are LNHNV and YYDKDF (reference sequence). CDR3 sequence reads: CATSRDGRRGTDTQYF.

This chain joins TRBV7-8 and TRBJ1-6. Germline assignment: CDR1 SGHVS and CDR2 FQNEAQ. The CDR3 sequence is 14 residues long. CDR3 loop: CASSLTEYNSPLHF.

J is TRBJ2-5 and V is TRBV20-1; TCRdb selects TRBD1, and the lack of DNA leaves this call unchecked. The CDR3 runs 16 residues. Germline CDR1 DFQATT, CDR2 SNEGSKA (reference sequence). CDR3: CSATHFGGAFQETQYF.

The chain recombines TRBV6-1 with TRBJ2-7. Germline CDR1 and CDR2: MNHNS and SASEGT. The CDR3 is made up of 13 amino acids. The chain's CDR3 is CASSVAGLYEQYF.

The chain carries TRBV19 and TRBJ1-1; TCRdb lists TRBD1, though no DNA is available to test this call. The CDR3 spans 13 residues. CDR1 is LNHDA, CDR2 SQIVND, per germline (reference sequence). The CDR3 is CASSIVRGTEAFF.

CDR3 loop: CASSQQANTGELFF. The rearrangement uses TRBV5-1 and TRBJ2-2. Germline values: CDR1 SGHRS, CDR2 YFSETQ. This CDR3 contains 14 residues.

The genes are TRBV6-1 and TRBJ1-1; TCRdb picks TRBD1, but there is no DNA to check that call. Germline CDR1 is MNHNS and CDR2 is SASEGT. This CDR3 contains 14 residues. CDR3 region: CASNRVRVNTEAFF.

The CDR3 loop is CASSPGQATYEQYF. V is TRBV4-2 and J is TRBJ2-7; lacking DNA, the TRBD1 call made by TCRdb goes unchecked. Germline V gene lookup returns CDR1 LGHNA and CDR2 YNFKEQ. The CDR3 extends over 14 amino acids.

The J gene is TRBJ1-6, the V gene TRBV30; the D call of TRBD1 rests on TCRdb alone, since no DNA is present to check it. CDR3 length: 16 residues. The germline V gene encodes CDR1 GTSNPN and CDR2 SVGIG (reference sequence). This CDR3 reads CAWNFRDSYYNSPLHF.

The V and J genes are TRBV7-9 and TRBJ2-2. CDR1 and CDR2 from the germline V gene are SEHNR and FQNEAQ (reference sequence). This CDR3 spans 17 amino acids. CDR3 region: CASKISGRQFTAGELFF.

V gene TRBV3-1 combines with J gene TRBJ1-6. This CDR3 comprises 18 residues. CDR1 is LGHDT, CDR2 YNNKEL, per germline (reference sequence). The CDR3: CASSHRKASLGWNSPLHF.

J is TRBJ2-6 and V is TRBV11-1; TCRdb calls TRBD1, which cannot be checked without DNA. From germline, CDR1 is SGHAT and CDR2 FQDESV (reference sequence). The CDR3 sequence is 19 residues long. The CDR3 reads CASSFSRDRGVTGANVLTF.

The CDR3 sequence: CASSDRGLGTGELFF. The rearrangement uses TRBV6-4 and TRBJ2-2; the D call from TCRdb, TRBD1, cannot be confirmed without DNA. This CDR3 spans 15 amino acids. The V gene's germline CDR1 is MRHNA and CDR2 SNTAGT.

The rearrangement links TRBV5-1 to TRBJ2-3. CDR3 size: 15 residues. Germline CDR1 is SGHRS and CDR2 is YFSETQ. The CDR3 is CASRSAPSTRDTQYF.

V usage is TRBV5-5 and J usage is TRBJ2-3; TCRdb gives TRBD1 as the D gene, but with no DNA this cannot be confirmed. The CDR3 runs 16 residues. From germline, CDR1 is SGHKS and CDR2 YYEKEE (reference sequence). The CDR3 sequence: CASSLEGWTAFNTQYF.

This chain uses TRBV12-3 or TRBV12-4 with TRBJ2-5; the TCRdb call, TRBD1, lacks DNA for checking. The CDR3 has 17 residues. The CDR3 loop reads CASSFYPSAPTEETQYF.